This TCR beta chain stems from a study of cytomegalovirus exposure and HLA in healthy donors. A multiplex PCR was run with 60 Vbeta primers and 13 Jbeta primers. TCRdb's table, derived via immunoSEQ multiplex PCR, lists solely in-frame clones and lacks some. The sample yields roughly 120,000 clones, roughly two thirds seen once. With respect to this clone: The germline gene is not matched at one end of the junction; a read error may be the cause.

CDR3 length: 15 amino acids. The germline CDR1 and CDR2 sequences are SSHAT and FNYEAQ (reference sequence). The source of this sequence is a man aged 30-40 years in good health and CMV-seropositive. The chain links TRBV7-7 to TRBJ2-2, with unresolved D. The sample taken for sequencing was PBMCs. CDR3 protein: CASSLNTDNTGELFF. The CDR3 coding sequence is TGTGCTAGCAGCTTAAATACAGACAACACCGGGGAGCTGTTTTTT.